The T cell receptor beta chain under discussion was sequenced for a study of shared clonotypes between healthy human individuals. General study findings and limits: Since donors were few, the genetic and exposure-history diversity represented was limited.

Note on this clone: Its antigen is not known.

Germline CDR1 is MNHNS and CDR2 is SASEGT. The CDR3 consists of 14 residues. Trimming removed 2 bases from V and 4 bases from J, with 12 bases in between. Replicate PCRs run on sorted subsets employed 200 ng DNA, around 27,000 T cell genomes. Clones were read by immunoSEQ multiplex PCR, and TCRdb kept only the in-frame ones, dropping some. The sample records around 2,000,000 clones, roughly 91% being singletons. As defined, naive CD8 cells were CD45RO-negative and positively selected for CCR7, with terminally differentiated effector memory CD45RA+ cells excluded. Those who donated, Caucasian adults without exception, all lived in Nashville, Tennessee.

The chain has TRBV6-1 and TRBJ2-7, with D perhaps given as TRBD1 or TRBD2 (5 bases each). Sequencing was carried out using naive CD8+ T cells from PBMCs. This clonotype originated in a young man in good health. Some clones in this sample may be carry-over from other donors' samples. CDR3 amino acids: CASSESPEGYEQYF. The CDR3 nucleotides read TGTGCCAGCAGTGAATCCCCCGAGGGGTACGAGCAGTACTTC.